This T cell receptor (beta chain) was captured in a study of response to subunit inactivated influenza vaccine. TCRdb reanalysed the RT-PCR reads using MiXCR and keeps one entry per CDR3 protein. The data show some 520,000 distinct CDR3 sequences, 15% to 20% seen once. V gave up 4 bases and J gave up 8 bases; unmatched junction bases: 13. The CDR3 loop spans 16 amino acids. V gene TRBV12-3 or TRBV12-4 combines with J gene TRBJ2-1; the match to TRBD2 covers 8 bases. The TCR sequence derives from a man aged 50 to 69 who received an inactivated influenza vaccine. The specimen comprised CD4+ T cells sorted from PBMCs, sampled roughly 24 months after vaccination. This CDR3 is CASSSGAGASRHEQFF. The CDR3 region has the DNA TGTGCCAGCAGTTCAGGAGCGGGGGCTTCGCGGCATGAGCAGTTCTTC.